The clone carrying this TCR beta chain was seen a handful of times. Its cognate antigen is unknown. Per the germline V gene, CDR1 is MNHEY and CDR2 is SVGAGI. CDR3 length: 15 amino acids. V lost 5 bases and J 4 bases, leaving 15 bases between the germline ends. The authors ran a second PCR of roughly 6 to 12 cycles using a sample-barcoded 5' primer and a J-beta primer mix. A template-switch adaptor containing 12 random nucleotides labeled each cDNA molecule. TCRdb re-called the 5' RACE reads through MiXCR, storing one row per CDR3 protein. The repertoire holds fewer than 1,200,000 distinct CDR3 sequences, with under 30% as singletons. The sample originates from a study of blood T cells in healthy people across ages. Study-wide points: Per million T cells, TCR beta diversity dropped about linearly as age rose. TCR beta diversity correlated strongly with naive T cell percentage.

This sample was also put to use in a study of T cells of mothers and their children. Per that study: Slightly higher, non-significant overlap characterized related mother-child pairs relative to unrelated pairs.

V and J are TRBV6-5 and TRBJ2-1, with D perhaps matching TRBD1 (5 bases). The sequenced sample consisted of blood. This clonotype originated in a girl aged 2-10 years in good health. The CDR3 is CASSRVLGAYNEQFF. The CDR3 DNA reads as TGTGCCAGCAGTCGGGTGCTTGGGGCTTACAATGAGCAGTTCTTC.